This T cell receptor beta chain was captured by sequencing in a study of cytomegalovirus exposure and HLA in healthy donors. Overall study: Membership in the Caucasian-associated ancestry cluster was found for 81% of a few hundred genotyped donors. Study conclusions and caveats: Reportedly, diagnosis of cytomegalovirus status by the classifier showed high specificity and sensitivity. The study labeled 150 to 200 TCR beta chains cytomegalovirus-associated. An observed cluster of highly shared sequence variants was recorded as a likely sequencing artifact.

Germline CDR1 reads MNHEY; CDR2 reads SVGAGI. This CDR3 has 14 residues. The V gene lost 0 bases and the J gene lost 5 bases, with 10 bases spanning the gap. Regarding this clone: No antigen is known for it.

A multiplex PCR was run with 60 Vbeta primers and 13 Jbeta primers. Here immunoSEQ multiplex PCR was the method, and the copy in TCRdb shows in-frame clones only, minus some. The table has some 36,000 clones, almost 70% seen once. The gene calls are TRBV6-5 and TRBJ1-2; tentative D call: TRBD1 (6 bases). The specimen sequenced was PBMCs. This receptor was taken from a man aged 30 to 39 in good health and CMV-seronegative. The CDR3 protein is CASSYSEGGYGYTF. CDR3 DNA sequence: TGTGCCAGCAGTTACTCGGAGGGGGGGTATGGCTACACCTTC.